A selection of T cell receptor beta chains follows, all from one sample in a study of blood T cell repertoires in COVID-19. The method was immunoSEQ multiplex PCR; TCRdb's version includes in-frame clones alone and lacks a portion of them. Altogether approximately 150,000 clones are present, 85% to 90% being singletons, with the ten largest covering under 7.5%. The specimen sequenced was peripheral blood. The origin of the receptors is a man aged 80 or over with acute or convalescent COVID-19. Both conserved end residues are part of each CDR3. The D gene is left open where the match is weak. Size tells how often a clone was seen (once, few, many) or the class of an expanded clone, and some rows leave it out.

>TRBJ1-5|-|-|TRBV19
CASSLQDNQPQHF
TGTGCCAGTAGTTTACAGGACAATCAGCCCCAGCATTTT
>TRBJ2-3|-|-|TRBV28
CASSFPQGGTDTQYF
TGTGCCAGCAGTTTCCCTCAGGGTGGCACAGATACGCAGTATTTT
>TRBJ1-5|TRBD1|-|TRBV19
CASSNSGQGYNQPQHF
TGTGCCAGTAGTAACAGTGGACAGGGGTACAATCAGCCCCAGCATTTT
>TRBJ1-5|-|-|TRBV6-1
CASSELGGSNQPQHF
TGTGCCAGCAGTGAACTCGGCGGTAGCAATCAGCCCCAGCATTTT
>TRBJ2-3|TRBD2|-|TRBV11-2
CASSRLAGRTTDTQYF
TGTGCCAGCAGCCGCCTAGCGGGGCGAACCACAGATACGCAGTATTTT
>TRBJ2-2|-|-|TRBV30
CAWTRAGELFF
TGTGCCTGGACCAGGGCCGGGGAGCTGTTTTTT
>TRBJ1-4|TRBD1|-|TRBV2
CASLADPGGFNEKLFF
TGTGCCAGCCTCGCGGACCCAGGGGGCTTCAATGAAAAACTGTTTTTT
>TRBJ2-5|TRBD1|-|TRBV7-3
CASSTDTGTGVVGEETQYF
TGTGCCAGCAGCACGGACACCGGGACAGGGGTAGTCGGGGAAGAGACCCAGTACTTC
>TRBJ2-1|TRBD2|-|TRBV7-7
CASSPQNAGGLNEQFF
TGTGCTAGCAGCCCCCAGAACGCGGGGGGGCTTAATGAGCAGTTCTTC
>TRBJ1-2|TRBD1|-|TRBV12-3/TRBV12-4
CASSSVTGSGYTF
TGTGCCAGCAGTTCAGTGACAGGGAGCGGCTACACCTTC
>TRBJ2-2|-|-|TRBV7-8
CASSLAVISNTGELFF
TGTGCCAGCAGCTTAGCCGTAATCTCGAACACCGGGGAGCTGTTTTTT
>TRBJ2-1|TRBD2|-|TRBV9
CASGSGSGNEQFF
TGTGCCAGCGGCAGCGGGAGCGGTAATGAGCAGTTCTTC
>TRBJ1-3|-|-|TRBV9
CASGEYTIYF
TGTGCCAGCGGGGAGTACACCATATATTTT
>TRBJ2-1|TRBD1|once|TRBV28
CASARGGAPGNEQFF
TGTGCCAGCGCGAGAGGGGGCGCCCCGGGCAATGAGCAGTTCTTC
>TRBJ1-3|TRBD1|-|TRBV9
CASSTSATGGRFGNTIYF
TGTGCCAGCAGCACTTCAGCGACAGGGGGCCGTTTTGGAAACACCATATATTTT
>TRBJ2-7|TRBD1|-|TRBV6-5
CASRTAGTGIYEQYF
TGTGCCAGCAGGACCGCCGGGACAGGGATCTACGAGCAGTACTTC
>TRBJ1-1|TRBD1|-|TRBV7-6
CASSLTGGATNEAFF
TGTGCCAGCAGCTTAACAGGGGGCGCAACGAATGAAGCTTTCTTT
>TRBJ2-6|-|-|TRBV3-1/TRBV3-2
CASSRETSSGANVLTF
TGTGCCAGCAGCCGGGAGACTAGCTCTGGGGCCAACGTCCTGACTTTC
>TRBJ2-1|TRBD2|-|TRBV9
CASSVGLASNEQFF
TGTGCCAGCAGCGTGGGACTAGCTTCCAATGAGCAGTTCTTC
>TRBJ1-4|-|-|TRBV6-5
CASSYSFRGTNEKLFF
TGTGCCAGCAGTTACTCGTTCCGGGGTACTAATGAAAAACTGTTTTTT
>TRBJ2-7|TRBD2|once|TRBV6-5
CASNPGLAGYEQYF
TGTGCCAGCAATCCGGGACTAGCGGGTTACGAGCAGTACTTC
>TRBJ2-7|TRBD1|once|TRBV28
CASNTYRGSETDEQYF
TGTGCCAGCAACACCTACAGGGGGTCTGAAACGGACGAGCAGTACTTC
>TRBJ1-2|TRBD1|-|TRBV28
CASSFDGTGRGYTF
TGTGCCAGCAGTTTCGACGGGACAGGGCGTGGCTACACCTTC
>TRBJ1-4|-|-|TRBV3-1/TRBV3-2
CASSQDLRGEKLFF
TGTGCCAGCAGCCAAGATCTAAGGGGTGAAAAACTGTTTTTT
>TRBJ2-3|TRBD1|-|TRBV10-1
CASSDPGTGTPDTQYF
TGCGCCAGCAGTGACCCCGGGACAGGTACGCCAGATACGCAGTATTTT
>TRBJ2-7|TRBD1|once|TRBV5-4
CASSLDRGTYEQYF
TGTGCCAGCAGCTTGGACAGGGGAACCTACGAGCAGTACTTC
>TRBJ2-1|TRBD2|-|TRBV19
CASIGGLAASYNEQFF
TGTGCCAGTATAGGGGGACTAGCGGCCTCCTACAATGAGCAGTTCTTC
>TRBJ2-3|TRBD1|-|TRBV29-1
CSVGQGTDTQYF
TGCAGCGTCGGACAGGGGACAGATACGCAGTATTTT
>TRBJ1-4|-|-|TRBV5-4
CASSPGRGGFNEKLFF
TGTGCCAGCAGCCCCGGGAGGGGAGGCTTCAATGAAAAACTGTTTTTT
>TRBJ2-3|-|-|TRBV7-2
CASSLVTGGGTDTQYF
TGTGCCAGCAGCTTGGTAACAGGGGGGGGCACAGATACGCAGTATTTT
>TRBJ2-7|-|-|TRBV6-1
CASSESGYEQYF
TGTGCCAGCAGTGAATCAGGGTACGAGCAGTACTTC
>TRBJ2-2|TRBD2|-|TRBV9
CASSRLALNTGELFF
TGTGCCAGCTCGCGACTAGCTTTGAATACCGGGGAGCTGTTTTTT
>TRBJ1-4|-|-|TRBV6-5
CATTGQVVEKLFF
TGTGCCACCACAGGCCAAGTGGTTGAAAAACTGTTTTTT
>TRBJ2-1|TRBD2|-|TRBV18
CASSPRLAGSNPEQFF
TGTGCCAGCTCACCGCGATTAGCGGGGTCCAATCCGGAGCAGTTCTTC
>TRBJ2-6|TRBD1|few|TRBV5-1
CASSGTGVFSGANVLTF
TGCGCCAGCAGCGGGACAGGGGTATTCTCTGGGGCCAACGTCCTGACTTTC
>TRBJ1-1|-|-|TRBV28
CASSLPGAEAFF
TGTGCCAGCAGTCTACCGGGGGCTGAAGCTTTCTTT
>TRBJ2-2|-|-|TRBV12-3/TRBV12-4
CASSSGTGELFF
TGTGCCAGCAGTTCAGGTACCGGGGAGCTGTTTTTT
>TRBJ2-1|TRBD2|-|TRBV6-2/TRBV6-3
CASSLRTSNEQFF
TGTGCCAGCAGTCTCCGGACTAGCAATGAGCAGTTCTTC
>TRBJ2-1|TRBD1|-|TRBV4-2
CASSLAPGQGAIDEQFF
TGTGCCAGCAGCCTAGCCCCCGGACAGGGGGCAATAGATGAGCAGTTCTTC
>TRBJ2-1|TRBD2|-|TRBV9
CASSVAWTSGSPGEQFF
TGTGCCAGCAGCGTAGCGTGGACTAGCGGGTCCCCGGGGGAGCAGTTCTTC
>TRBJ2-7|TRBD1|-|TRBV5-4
CASSLGQGDYEQYF
TGTGCCAGCAGCTTAGGACAGGGGGATTACGAGCAGTACTTC
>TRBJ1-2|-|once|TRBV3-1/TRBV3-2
CASSPPTGGYTF
TGTGCCAGCAGCCCACCTACGGGGGGCTACACCTTC
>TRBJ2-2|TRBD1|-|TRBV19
CASSLPDRDAGELFF
TGTGCCAGTAGTTTGCCGGACAGGGATGCCGGGGAGCTGTTTTTT
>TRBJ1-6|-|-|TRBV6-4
CASSEPGLLEGDVNSPLHF
TGTGCCAGCAGTGAACCGGGCTTACTTGAGGGAGATGTAAACTCACCCCTCCACTTT
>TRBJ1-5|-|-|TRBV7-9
CASSSDRLGFQPQHF
TGTGCCAGCAGCTCCGACAGGTTAGGATTTCAGCCCCAGCATTTT
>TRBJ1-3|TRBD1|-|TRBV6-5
CASRQRTGAGNTIYF
TGTGCCAGCAGACAACGAACAGGGGCAGGAAACACCATATATTTT
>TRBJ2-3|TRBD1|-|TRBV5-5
CASSLQGARRTDTQYF
TGTGCCAGCAGCTTACAGGGGGCCCGTAGGACAGATACGCAGTATTTT
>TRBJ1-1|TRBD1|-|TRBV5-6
CASIPGLLGAGGLVF
TGTGCCAGCATCCCCGGCCTCCTGGGGGCAGGGGGTCTGGTCTTT
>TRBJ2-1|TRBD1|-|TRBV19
CASSIETGSYNEQFF
TGTGCCAGTAGTATCGAGACAGGGTCCTACAATGAGCAGTTCTTC
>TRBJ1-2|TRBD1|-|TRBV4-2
CASSPIGQANYGYTF
TGTGCCAGCAGCCCAATCGGACAGGCAAACTATGGCTACACCTTC
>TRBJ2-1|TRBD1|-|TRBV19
CASSRTGGSYNEQFF
TGTGCCAGTAGTCGGACAGGGGGCTCCTACAATGAGCAGTTCTTC